This TCR beta chain emerged from a study of identifying expanded T cells in peripheral blood. Concerning this clone itself: Its specificity is not known.

TCRdb's table, derived via immunoSEQ multiplex PCR, lists solely in-frame clones and lacks some. The sample shows under 120,000 clones, approximately 90% of them seen only once. General study results and limits: Clone count variance between roughly 2-week samples rose with total template count.

V dropped 5 bases and J dropped 2 bases, with 13 bases sitting between them. Germline loops: CDR1 SGHTA, CDR2 FQGNSA. This CDR3 has 14 residues. The source is a person between 18 and 75 years old in good health. The chain carries TRBV7-2 and TRBJ2-7; D assignment may be TRBD1 or TRBD2 (5 bases each). The sequenced sample consisted of blood. In DNA, the CDR3 is TGTGCCAGCAGCCTGACCGGGGCCACCTACGAGCAGTACTTC. It is translated as CASSLTGATYEQYF.